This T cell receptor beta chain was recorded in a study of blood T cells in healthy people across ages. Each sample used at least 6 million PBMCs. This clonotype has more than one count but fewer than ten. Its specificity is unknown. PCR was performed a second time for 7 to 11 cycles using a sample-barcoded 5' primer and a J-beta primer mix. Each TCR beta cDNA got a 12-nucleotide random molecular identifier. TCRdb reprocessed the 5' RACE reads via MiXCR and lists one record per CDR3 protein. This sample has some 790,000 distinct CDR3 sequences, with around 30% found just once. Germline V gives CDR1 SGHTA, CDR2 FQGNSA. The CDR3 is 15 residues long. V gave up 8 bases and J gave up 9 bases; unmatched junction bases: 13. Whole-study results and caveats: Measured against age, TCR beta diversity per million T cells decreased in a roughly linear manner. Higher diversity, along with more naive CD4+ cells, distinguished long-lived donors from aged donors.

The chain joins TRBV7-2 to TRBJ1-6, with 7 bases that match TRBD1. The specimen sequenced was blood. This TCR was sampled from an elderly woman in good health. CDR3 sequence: CASGLEGQQSSPLHF. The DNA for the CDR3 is TGTGCCAGCGGCCTGGAGGGACAGCAAAGTTCACCCCTCCACTTT.